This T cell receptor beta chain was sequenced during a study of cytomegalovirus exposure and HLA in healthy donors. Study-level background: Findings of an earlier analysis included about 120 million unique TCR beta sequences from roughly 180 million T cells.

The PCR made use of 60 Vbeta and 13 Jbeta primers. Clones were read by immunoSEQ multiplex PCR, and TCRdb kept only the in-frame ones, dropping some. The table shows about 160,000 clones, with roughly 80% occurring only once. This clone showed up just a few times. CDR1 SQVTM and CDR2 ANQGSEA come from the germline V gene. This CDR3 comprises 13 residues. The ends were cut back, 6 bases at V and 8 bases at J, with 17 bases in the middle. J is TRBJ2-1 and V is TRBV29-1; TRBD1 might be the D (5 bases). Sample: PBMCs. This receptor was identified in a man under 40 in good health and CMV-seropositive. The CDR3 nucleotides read TGCAGCGTCTTGAAGGTAGGGGAACATGAGCAGTTCTTC. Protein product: CSVLKVGEHEQFF.